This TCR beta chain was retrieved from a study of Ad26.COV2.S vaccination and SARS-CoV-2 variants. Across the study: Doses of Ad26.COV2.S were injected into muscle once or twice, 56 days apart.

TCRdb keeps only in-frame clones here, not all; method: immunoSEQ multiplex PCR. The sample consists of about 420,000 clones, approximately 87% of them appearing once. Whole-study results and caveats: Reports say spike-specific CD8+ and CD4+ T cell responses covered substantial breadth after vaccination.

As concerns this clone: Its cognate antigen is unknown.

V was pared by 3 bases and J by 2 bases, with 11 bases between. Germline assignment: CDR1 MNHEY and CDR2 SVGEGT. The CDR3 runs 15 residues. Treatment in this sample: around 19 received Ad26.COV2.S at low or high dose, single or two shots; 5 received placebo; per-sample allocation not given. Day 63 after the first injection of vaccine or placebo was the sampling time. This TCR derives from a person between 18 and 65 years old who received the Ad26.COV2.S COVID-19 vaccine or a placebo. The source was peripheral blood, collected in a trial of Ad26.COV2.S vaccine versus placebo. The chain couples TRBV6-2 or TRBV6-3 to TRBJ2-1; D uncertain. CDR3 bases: TGTGCCAGCAGTTATTCGGCCTCAACCTACAATGAGCAGTTCTTC. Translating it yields CASSYSASTYNEQFF.